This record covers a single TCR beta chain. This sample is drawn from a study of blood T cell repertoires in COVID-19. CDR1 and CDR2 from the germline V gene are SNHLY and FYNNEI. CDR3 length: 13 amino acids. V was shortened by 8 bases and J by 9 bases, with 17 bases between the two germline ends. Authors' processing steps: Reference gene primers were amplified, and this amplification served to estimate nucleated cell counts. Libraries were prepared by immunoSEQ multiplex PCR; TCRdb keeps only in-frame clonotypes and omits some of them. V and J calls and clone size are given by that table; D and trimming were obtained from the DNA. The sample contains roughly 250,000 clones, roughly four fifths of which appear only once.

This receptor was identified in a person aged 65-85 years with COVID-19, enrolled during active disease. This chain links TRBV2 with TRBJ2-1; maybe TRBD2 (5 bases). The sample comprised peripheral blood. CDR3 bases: TGTGCCAGCCGCCCTAGCCTCGGTGGTGAGCAGTTCTTC. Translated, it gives CASRPSLGGEQFF.